This T cell receptor beta chain was documented in a study of cytomegalovirus exposure and HLA in healthy donors. CDR1 is GTSNPN and CDR2 is SVGIG in the germline V gene (reference sequence). V was pared by 5 bases and J by 11 bases, with 11 bases of the junction left unmatched. The CDR3 is 14 amino acids. It was with 60 Vbeta and 13 Jbeta primers that the PCR ran. The assay was immunoSEQ multiplex PCR, and TCRdb's table has in-frame clones only and misses some. The sample has 100,000 to 150,000 clones, roughly four fifths seen once; the top ten hold roughly 13%. The chain links TRBV30 to TRBJ1-4; 10 bases match TRBD1. This sequence was found in a woman aged 55 to 70 in good health and CMV-seropositive. Sequencing was carried out using PBMCs. This CDR3 is CAWVPGTGEEKLFF. Written as DNA, the CDR3 is TGTGCCTGGGTGCCCGGGACAGGGGAGGAGAAACTGTTTTTT.